This T cell receptor (beta chain) is from a study of shared clonotypes between healthy human individuals. The CDR3 is 14 residues long. Germline CDR1 is MGHRA and CDR2 is YSYEKL. Between the trimmed V and J ends, which lost 0 bases and 1 base, there was a span of 6 bases. The naive CD8 population came from CD45RO-negative cells selected for CCR7, without terminally differentiated effector memory CD45RA+ cells. The test was conducted at deep level. Several immunoSEQ 96-well plates shared each subset's DNA, each plate a replicate. Per the authors' pipeline: Filtering was not the same, since immunoSEQ gave junction-only sequences without quality scores. Sequenced by immunoSEQ multiplex PCR; TCRdb stores in-frame clones only, minus some. The V and J calls and the clone size are those of that table, but D and trimming were determined from the DNA. The repertoire has approximately 1.9 million clones, around 93% of them found once; the top ten carry 1.5% to 2%.

The chain joins TRBV4-1 to TRBJ2-5, with D uncertain. This receptor was obtained from a man aged 18-30 years in good health. Some clones in this sample may be carry-over from other donors' samples. The source material was naive CD8+ T cells from PBMCs. The CDR3 DNA reads as TGCGCCAGCAGCCAAGATTTAGGCCAAGAGACCCAGTACTTC. Amino acid sequence: CASSQDLGQETQYF.